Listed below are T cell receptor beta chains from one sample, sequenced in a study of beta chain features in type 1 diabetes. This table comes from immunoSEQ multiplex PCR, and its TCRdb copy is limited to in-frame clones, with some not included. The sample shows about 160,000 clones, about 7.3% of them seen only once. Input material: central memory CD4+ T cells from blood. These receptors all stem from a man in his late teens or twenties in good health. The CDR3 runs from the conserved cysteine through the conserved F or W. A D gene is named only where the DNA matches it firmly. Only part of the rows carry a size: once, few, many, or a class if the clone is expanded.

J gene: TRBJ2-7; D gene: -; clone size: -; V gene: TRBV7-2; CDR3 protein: CASSPGEHSYEQYF; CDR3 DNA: TGTGCCAGCAGCCCAGGGGAACATTCCTACGAGCAGTACTTC
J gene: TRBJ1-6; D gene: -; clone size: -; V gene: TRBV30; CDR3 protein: CTWSEQGRSPLHF; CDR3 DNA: TGTACCTGGAGTGAACAGGGCCGGTCACCCCTCCACTTT
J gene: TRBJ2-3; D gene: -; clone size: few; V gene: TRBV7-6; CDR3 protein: CASSLATSTQYF; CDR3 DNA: TGTGCCAGCAGCTTAGCGACTTCAACGCAGTATTTT
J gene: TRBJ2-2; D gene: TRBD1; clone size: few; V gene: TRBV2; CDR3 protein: CASSATGRNAGELFF; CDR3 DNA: TGTGCCAGCAGTGCGACAGGGAGAAACGCCGGGGAGCTGTTTTTT
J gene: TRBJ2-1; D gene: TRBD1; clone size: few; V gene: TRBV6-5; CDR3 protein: CASSSGGHEQFF; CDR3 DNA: TGTGCCAGCAGCTCAGGGGGTCATGAGCAGTTCTTC
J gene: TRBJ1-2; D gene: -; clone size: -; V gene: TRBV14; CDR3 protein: CASSQDRIRLQF; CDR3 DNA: TGTGCCAGCAGCCAAGATAGGATCCGACTTCAGTTC
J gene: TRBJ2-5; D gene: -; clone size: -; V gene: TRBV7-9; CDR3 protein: CASSLDNSETQYF; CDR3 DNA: TGTGCCAGCAGCTTAGATAATTCAGAGACCCAGTACTTC
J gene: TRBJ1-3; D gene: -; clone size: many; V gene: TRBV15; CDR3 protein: CATSRDGQSNLYF; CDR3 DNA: TGTGCCACCAGCAGGGATGGACAGTCGAACCTATATTTT
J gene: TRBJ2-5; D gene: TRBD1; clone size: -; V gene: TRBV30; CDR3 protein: CAWSVGQGGVETQYF; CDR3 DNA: TGTGCCTGGAGCGTCGGACAGGGGGGAGTAGAGACCCAGTACTTC
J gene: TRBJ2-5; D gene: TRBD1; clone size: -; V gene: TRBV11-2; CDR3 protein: CASSLTGGAETQYF; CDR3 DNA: TGTGCCAGCAGCTTGACAGGGGGCGCTGAGACCCAGTACTTC
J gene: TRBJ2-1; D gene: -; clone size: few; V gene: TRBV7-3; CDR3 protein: CASSLLPNSYNEQFF; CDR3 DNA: TGTGCCAGCAGCCTTCTACCAAACTCCTACAATGAGCAGTTCTTC
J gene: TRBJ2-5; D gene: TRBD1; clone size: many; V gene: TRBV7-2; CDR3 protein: CASSPQGQGGWETQYF; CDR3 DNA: TGTGCCAGCAGCCCCCAGGGACAGGGTGGTTGGGAGACCCAGTACTTC
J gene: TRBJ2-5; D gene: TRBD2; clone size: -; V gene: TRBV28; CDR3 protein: CASSFGTTGRETQYF; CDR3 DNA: TGTGCCAGCAGTTTCGGGACTACGGGGAGGGAGACCCAGTACTTC
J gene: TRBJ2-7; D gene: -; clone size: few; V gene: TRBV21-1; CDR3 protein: CASSKEGTGVEQYF; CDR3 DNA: TGTGCCAGCAGCAAAGAAGGGACAGGGGTCGAGCAGTACTTC
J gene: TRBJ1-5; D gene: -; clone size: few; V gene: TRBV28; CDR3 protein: CASTSREALNQPQHF; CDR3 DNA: TGTGCCAGCACCTCCAGGGAGGCCCTAAATCAGCCCCAGCATTTT
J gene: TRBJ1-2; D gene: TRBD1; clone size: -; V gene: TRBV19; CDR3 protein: CASSVPGQGLGYTF; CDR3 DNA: TGTGCCAGTAGTGTGCCGGGACAGGGTCTTGGCTACACCTTC
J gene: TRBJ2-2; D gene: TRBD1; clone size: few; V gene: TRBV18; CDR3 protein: CASSFQGQQNTGELFF; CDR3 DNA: TGTGCCAGCTCATTTCAGGGACAGCAGAACACCGGGGAGCTGTTTTTT
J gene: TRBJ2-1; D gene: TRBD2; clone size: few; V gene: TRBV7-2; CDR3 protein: CASSLVSGRANEQFF; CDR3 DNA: TGTGCCAGCAGCTTAGTTAGCGGGAGGGCCAATGAGCAGTTCTTC
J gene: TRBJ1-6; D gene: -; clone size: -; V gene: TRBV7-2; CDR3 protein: CASSLSSRGASPLHF; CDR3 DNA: TGTGCCAGCAGCTTATCGAGCAGGGGAGCGTCACCCCTCCACTTT
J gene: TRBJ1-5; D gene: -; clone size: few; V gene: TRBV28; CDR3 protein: CASKAGISNQPQHF; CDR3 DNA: TGTGCCAGCAAGGCAGGGATCAGCAATCAGCCCCAGCATTTT
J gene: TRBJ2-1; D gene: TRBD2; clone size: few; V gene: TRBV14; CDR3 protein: CATEVGTSPLNEQFF; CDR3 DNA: TGTGCCACAGAAGTCGGGACTAGCCCCCTCAATGAGCAGTTCTTC
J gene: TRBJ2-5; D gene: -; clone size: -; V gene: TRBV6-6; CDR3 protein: CASSRGPGQETQYF; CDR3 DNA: TGTGCCAGCAGTAGAGGTCCGGGGCAAGAGACCCAGTACTTC
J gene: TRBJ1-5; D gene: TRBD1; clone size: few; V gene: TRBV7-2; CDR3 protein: CASSQGALGVVEPQHF; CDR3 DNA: TGTGCCAGCAGCCAGGGGGCTCTAGGAGTCGTGGAGCCCCAGCATTTT
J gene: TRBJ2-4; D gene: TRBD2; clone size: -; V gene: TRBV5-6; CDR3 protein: CASSFIWLAGGGAKNIQYF; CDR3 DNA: TGTGCCAGCAGCTTCATTTGGCTAGCGGGAGGGGGAGCCAAAAACATTCAGTACTTC
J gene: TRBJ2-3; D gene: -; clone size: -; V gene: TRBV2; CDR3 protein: CASSGVSSTDTQYF; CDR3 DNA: TGTGCCAGCAGTGGCGTTAGCAGCACAGATACGCAGTATTTT
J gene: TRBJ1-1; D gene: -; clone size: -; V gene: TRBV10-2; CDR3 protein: CASRKRGEGNTEAFF; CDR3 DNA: TGCGCCAGCAGAAAACGAGGGGAGGGGAACACTGAAGCTTTCTTT
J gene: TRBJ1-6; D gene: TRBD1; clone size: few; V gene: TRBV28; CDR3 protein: CASSLSDRNNSPLHF; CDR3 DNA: TGTGCCAGCAGTTTGTCGGACAGGAATAATTCACCCCTCCACTTT
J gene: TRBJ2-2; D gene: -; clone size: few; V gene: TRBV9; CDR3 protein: CASSVISGELFF; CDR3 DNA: TGTGCCAGCAGCGTAATATCCGGGGAGCTGTTTTTT
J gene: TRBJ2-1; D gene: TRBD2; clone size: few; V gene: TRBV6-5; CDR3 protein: CASSLGLAGGNEQFF; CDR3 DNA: TGTGCCAGCAGTTTAGGACTAGCGGGAGGTAATGAGCAGTTCTTC
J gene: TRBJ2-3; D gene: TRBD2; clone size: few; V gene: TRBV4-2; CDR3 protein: CASSPQSAQSGRTDTQYF; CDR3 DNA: TGTGCCAGCAGCCCCCAGTCTGCTCAAAGCGGGAGGACAGATACGCAGTATTTT
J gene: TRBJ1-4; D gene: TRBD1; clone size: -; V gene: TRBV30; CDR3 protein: CAWSRDRVGEKLFF; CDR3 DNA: TGTGCCTGGAGTCGAGACAGGGTCGGAGAAAAACTGTTTTTT
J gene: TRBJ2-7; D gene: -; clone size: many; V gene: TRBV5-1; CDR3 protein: CASSLGSRVSRHEQYF; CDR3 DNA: TGCGCCAGCAGCTTGGGTTCCAGGGTGTCGCGCCACGAGCAGTACTTC
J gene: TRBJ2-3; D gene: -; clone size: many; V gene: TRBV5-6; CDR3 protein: CASSSVGAISTDTQYF; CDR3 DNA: TGTGCCAGCAGCTCCGTTGGGGCAATCAGCACAGATACGCAGTATTTT
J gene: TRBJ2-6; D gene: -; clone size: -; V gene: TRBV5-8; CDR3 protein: CASSRVGAGANVLTF; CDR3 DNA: TGTGCCAGCAGCCGGGTAGGGGCTGGGGCCAACGTCCTGACTTTC
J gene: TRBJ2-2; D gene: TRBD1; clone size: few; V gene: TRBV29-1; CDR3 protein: CSVLSTGDPNTGELFF; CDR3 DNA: TGCAGCGTTCTTTCCACAGGGGACCCGAACACCGGGGAGCTGTTTTTT
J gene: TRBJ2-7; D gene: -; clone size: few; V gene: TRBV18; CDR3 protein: CASSRTGEQYF; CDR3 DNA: TGTGCCAGCTCACGCACGGGGGAGCAGTACTTC